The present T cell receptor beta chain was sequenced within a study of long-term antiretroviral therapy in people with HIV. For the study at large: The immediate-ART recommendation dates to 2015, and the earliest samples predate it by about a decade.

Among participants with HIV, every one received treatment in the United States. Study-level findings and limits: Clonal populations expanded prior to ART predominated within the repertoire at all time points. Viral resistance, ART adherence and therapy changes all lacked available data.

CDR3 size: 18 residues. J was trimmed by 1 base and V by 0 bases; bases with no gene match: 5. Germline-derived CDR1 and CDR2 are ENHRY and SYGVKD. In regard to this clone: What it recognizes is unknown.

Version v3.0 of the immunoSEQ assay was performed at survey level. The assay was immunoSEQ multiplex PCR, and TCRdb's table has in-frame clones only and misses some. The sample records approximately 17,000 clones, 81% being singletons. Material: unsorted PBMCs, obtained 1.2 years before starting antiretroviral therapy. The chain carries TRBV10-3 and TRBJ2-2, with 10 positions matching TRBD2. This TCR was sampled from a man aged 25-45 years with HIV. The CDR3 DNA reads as TGTGCCATCAGTGAGTCTCTAGCGGGAGTGCTGAACACCGGGGAGCTGTTTTTT. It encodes CAISESLAGVLNTGELFF.